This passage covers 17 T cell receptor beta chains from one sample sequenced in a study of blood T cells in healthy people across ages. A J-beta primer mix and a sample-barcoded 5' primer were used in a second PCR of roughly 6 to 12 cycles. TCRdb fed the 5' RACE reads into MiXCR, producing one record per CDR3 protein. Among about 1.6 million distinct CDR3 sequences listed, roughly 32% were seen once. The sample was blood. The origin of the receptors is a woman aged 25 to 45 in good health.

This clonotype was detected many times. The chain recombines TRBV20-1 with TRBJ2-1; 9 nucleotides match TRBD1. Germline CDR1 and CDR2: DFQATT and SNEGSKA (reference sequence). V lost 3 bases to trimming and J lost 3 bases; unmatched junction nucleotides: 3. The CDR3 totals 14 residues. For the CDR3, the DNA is TGCAGTGCTAGTCCGACAGGGGGCTACAATGAGCAGTTCTTC. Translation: CSASPTGGYNEQFF.

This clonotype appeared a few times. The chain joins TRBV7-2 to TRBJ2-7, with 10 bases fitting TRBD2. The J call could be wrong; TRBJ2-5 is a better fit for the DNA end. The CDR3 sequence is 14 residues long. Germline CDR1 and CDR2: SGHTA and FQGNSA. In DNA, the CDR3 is TGTGCCAGCAGCTCCTCTAGCGGGAGCGAGACCCAGTACTTC. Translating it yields CASSSSSGSETQYF.

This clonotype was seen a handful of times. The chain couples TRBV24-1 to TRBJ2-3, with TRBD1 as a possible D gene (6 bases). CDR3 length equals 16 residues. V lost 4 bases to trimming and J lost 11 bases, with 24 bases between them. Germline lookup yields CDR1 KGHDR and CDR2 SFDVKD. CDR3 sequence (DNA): TGTGCCACCAGTGAATCTAGACAGGACACAATCCGTGGGCAGTATTTT. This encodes CATSESRQDTIRGQYF.

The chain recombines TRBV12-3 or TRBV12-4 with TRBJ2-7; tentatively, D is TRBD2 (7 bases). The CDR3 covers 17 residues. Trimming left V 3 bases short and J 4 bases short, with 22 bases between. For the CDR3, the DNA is TGTGCCAGCAGTTTCCCCCCCGGGGGGCATTCAGGTTACGAGCAGTACGTC. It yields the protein CASSFPPGGHSGYEQYV.

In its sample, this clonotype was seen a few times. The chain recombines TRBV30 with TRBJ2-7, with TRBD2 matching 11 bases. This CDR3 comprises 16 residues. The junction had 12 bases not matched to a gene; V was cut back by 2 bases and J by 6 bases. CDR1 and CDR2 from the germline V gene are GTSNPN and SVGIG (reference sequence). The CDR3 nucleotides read TGTGCCTGGAGTCTAAGTAATAGACTAGCGGGACCCGAGCAGTACTTC. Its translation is CAWSLSNRLAGPEQYF.

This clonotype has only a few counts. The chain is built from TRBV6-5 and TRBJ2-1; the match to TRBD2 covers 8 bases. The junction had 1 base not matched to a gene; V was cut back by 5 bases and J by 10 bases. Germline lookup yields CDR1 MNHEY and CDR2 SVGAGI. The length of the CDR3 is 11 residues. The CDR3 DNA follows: TGTGCCAGCAGTATAGCGGGAGAGCAGTTCTTC. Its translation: CASSIAGEQFF.

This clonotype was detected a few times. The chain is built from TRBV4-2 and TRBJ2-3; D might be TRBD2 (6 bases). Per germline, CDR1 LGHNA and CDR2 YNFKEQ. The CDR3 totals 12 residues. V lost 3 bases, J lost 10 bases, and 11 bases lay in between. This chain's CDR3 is CASSHARDSQYF. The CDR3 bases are TGTGCCAGCAGCCACGCTAGGGACTCGCAGTATTTT.

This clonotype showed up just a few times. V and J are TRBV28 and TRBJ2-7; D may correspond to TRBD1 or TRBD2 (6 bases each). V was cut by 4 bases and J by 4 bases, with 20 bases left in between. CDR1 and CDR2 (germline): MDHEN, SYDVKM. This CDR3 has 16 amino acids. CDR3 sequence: CASSSPLEGGGYEQYF. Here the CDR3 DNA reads TGTGCCAGCAGTTCGCCCCTGGAAGGGGGAGGATACGAGCAGTACTTC.

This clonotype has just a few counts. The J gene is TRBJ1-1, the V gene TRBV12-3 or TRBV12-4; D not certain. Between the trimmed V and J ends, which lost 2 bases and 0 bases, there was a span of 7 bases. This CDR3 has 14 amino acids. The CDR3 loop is CASSLHTLNTEAFF. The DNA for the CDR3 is TGTGCCAGCAGTTTACACACTTTGAACACTGAAGCTTTCTTT.

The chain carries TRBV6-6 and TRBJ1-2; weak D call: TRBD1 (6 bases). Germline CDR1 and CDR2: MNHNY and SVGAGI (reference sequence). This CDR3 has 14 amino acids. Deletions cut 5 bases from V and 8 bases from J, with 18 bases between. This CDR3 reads CASSTNREMGGYTF. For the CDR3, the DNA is TGTGCCAGCAGTACCAACAGGGAAATGGGGGGCTACACCTTC.

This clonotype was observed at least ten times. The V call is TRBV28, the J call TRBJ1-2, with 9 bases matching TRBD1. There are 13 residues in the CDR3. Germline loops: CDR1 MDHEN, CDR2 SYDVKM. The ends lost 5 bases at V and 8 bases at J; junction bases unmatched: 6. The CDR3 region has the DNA TGTGCCAGCAGTCTGGGACAGGGTACCGGCTACACCTTC. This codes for CASSLGQGTGYTF.

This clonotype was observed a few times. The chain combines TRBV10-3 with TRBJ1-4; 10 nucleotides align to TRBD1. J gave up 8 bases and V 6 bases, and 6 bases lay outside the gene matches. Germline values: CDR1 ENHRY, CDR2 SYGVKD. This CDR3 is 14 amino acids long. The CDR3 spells CAISAGTGDEKLFF. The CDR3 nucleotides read TGTGCCATCAGCGCCGGGACAGGGGACGAAAAACTGTTTTTT.

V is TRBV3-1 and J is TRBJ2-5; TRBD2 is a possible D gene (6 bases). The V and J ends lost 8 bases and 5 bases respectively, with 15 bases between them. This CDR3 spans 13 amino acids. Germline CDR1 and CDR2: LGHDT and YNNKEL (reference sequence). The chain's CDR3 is CASGRGIKETQYF. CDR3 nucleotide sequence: TGTGCCAGCGGCCGCGGGATTAAGGAGACCCAGTACTTC.

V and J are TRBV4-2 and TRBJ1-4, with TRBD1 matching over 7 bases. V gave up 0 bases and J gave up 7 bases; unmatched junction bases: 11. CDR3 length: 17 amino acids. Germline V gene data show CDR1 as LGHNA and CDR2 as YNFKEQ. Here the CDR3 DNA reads TGTGCCAGCAGCCAAGACCTCCCGAAGGGGGCGGGTGAAAAACTGTTTTTT. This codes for CASSQDLPKGAGEKLFF.

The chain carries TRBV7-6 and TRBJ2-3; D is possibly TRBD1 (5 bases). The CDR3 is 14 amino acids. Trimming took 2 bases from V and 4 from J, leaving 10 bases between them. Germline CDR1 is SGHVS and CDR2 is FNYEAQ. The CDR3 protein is CASSLIVGADTQYF. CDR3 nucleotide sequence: TGTGCCAGCAGCTTAATCGTAGGGGCAGATACGCAGTATTTT.

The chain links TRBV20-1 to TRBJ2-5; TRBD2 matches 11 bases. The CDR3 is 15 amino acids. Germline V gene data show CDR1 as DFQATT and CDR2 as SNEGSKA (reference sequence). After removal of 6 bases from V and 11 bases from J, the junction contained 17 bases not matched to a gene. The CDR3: CSAGTSGKPYNEQYF. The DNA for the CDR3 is TGCAGTGCCGGGACTAGCGGTAAACCCTACAATGAGCAGTACTTC.

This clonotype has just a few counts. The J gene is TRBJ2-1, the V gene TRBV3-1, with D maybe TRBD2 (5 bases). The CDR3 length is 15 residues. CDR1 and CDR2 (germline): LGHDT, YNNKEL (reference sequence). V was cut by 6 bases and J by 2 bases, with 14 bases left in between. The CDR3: CASSIVATPYNEQFF. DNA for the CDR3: TGTGCCAGCAGTATCGTAGCGACTCCCTACAATGAGCAGTTCTTC.